The next 32 T cell receptor beta chains were all read from a single sample in a study of response to subunit inactivated influenza vaccine. Each CDR3 protein gets one entry after TCRdb re-called the RT-PCR reads with MiXCR. The sample lists 550,000 to 650,000 distinct CDR3 sequences; around 11% were seen once. The input for sequencing was PBMCs from blood, taken on the day of vaccination. These receptors all stem from a man between 45 and 60 years old who received an inactivated influenza vaccine.

The J gene is TRBJ2-7, the V gene TRBV20-1, with D perhaps TRBD2 (6 bases). The CDR3 sequence is 14 residues long. Trimming removed 4 bases from V and 2 bases from J, with 15 bases in between. Per germline, CDR1 DFQATT and CDR2 SNEGSKA (reference sequence). DNA of the CDR3: TGCAGTGCTAACGGCTTGCGGGAAACCTACGAGCAGTACTTC. This sequence encodes CSANGLRETYEQYF.

There are a few counts of this clonotype. V and J are TRBV5-1 and TRBJ2-5; a possible D gene is TRBD1 (5 bases). CDR3 size: 14 residues. The V gene's germline CDR1 is SGHRS and CDR2 YFSETQ. Trimming took 1 base from V and 1 from J, leaving 8 bases between them. CDR3: CASSLQDTQETQYF. The CDR3 DNA is TGCGCCAGCAGCTTGCAGGACACCCAAGAGACCCAGTACTTC.

A few counts support this clonotype. The chain carries TRBV9 and TRBJ2-1; 8 bases align to TRBD1. The CDR3 covers 14 residues. V lost 6 bases, J lost 2 bases, and 4 bases stayed unmatched. Germline CDR1 and CDR2: SGDLS and YYNGEE. DNA for the CDR3: TGTGCCAGCAATCTGGGACAGGCCTACAATGAGCAGTTCTTC. Protein: CASNLGQAYNEQFF.

This clonotype was counted many times. This chain links TRBV12-3 or TRBV12-4 with TRBJ2-7; D unresolved. V dropped 3 bases and J dropped 6 bases, with 6 bases sitting between them. This CDR3 is 11 amino acids long. The CDR3 reads CASSLSREQYF. CDR3 DNA sequence: TGTGCCAGCAGTTTGTCTCGCGAGCAGTACTTC.

This clonotype occurred many times. The V call is TRBV28, the J call TRBJ2-7; D is perhaps TRBD1 (5 bases). The V end was cut by 5 bases, the J end by 0 bases, with 17 bases between. Germline lookup yields CDR1 MDHEN and CDR2 SYDVKM. The CDR3 spans 16 residues. CDR3 loop: CASSAPFGASSYEQYF. CDR3 in DNA: TGTGCCAGCAGTGCCCCCTTTGGGGCCAGCTCCTACGAGCAGTACTTC. Based on the CDR3 plus reference TRBV28 and TRBJ2-7, the full variable domain is DVKVTQSSRYLVKRTGEKVFLECVQDMDHENMFWYRQDPGLGLRLIYFSYDVKMKEKGDIPEGYSVSREKKERFSLILESASTNQTSMYLCASSAPFGASSYEQYFGPGTRLTVT.

Turning to this clonotype: A much larger clone lies one base from this, so it may be a read error. V is TRBV10-3 and J is TRBJ2-7, with D possibly being TRBD1 (6 bases). In germline, CDR1 is ENHRY, CDR2 SYGVKD. The CDR3 consists of 14 residues. Trimming pared 4 bases from V and 3 bases from J, leaving 13 bases between. The CDR3 DNA reads as TGTGCCATCAGTGGGGAGAAGGGGGACTACGAGCAGTACTTC. Translation: CAISGEKGDYEQYF.

The CDR3 region is CASSKNELEQFF. For the CDR3, the DNA is TGTGCCAGCAGCAAAAACGAGCTCGAGCAGTTCTTC. The chain has TRBV11-2 and TRBJ2-1; no reliable D call. Trimming left V 5 bases short and J 10 bases short, with 12 bases between. Germline V gene lookup returns CDR1 SGHAT and CDR2 FQNNGV. The CDR3 has 12 amino acids.

J is TRBJ2-3 and V is TRBV20-1; a possible D gene is TRBD1 (7 bases). The CDR3 is 16 amino acids. Germline V CDR1 and CDR2: DFQATT, SNEGSKA (reference sequence). Trimming removed 0 bases from V and 6 bases from J, with 19 bases in between. The CDR3 protein is CSARDQGQGGRDTQYF. The CDR3 DNA reads TGCAGTGCTAGAGATCAAGGGCAGGGGGGAAGGGATACGCAGTATTTT.

The chain combines TRBV20-1 with TRBJ2-3; perhaps TRBD2 as D (6 bases). Germline CDR1 DFQATT, CDR2 SNEGSKA (reference sequence). This CDR3 region has 15 residues. With 5 bases removed from V and 4 bases from J, the gap between germline ends came to 19 bases. DNA for the CDR3: TGCAGTGCTGGAACCCCCCAGCGGGCAGCAGATACGCAGTATTTT. This gives the protein CSAGTPQRAADTQYF.

This clonotype was counted between two and nine times. The V and J genes are TRBV30 and TRBJ1-1; D not resolved. This CDR3 is 15 amino acids long. Per germline, CDR1 GTSNPN and CDR2 SVGIG (reference sequence). Trimming removed 0 bases at V and 0 bases at J, with 11 bases between. The CDR3 nucleotides read TGTGCCTGGAGTGTACCGGAGGGCATGAACACTGAAGCTTTCTTT. This translates into CAWSVPEGMNTEAFF.

The J gene is TRBJ2-7, the V gene TRBV3-1, with D maybe TRBD2 (6 bases). The CDR3 length is 15 residues. V lost 1 base to trimming and J lost 2 bases, with 12 bases between them. The germline CDR1 and CDR2 sequences are LGHDT and YNNKEL (reference sequence). The CDR3 sequence: CASSQVSGGAYEQYF. CDR3 nucleotides: TGTGCCAGCAGCCAAGTGTCGGGCGGGGCCTACGAGCAGTACTTC.

V gene TRBV7-8 combines with J gene TRBJ2-1; no definite D call. V dropped 8 bases and J dropped 7 bases, with 6 bases sitting between them. The CDR3 is 10 residues long. From germline, CDR1 is SGHVS and CDR2 FQNEAQ. CDR3 region: CASGSNEQFF. In DNA form, the CDR3 reads TGTGCCAGCGGGTCAAATGAGCAGTTCTTC.

V gene TRBV29-1 combines with J gene TRBJ1-2; 12 bases line up with TRBD1. This CDR3 has 13 amino acids. With V trimmed by 6 bases and J by 7 bases, 6 bases remained unmatched. In germline, CDR1 is SQVTM, CDR2 ANQGSEA. In DNA, the CDR3 is TGCAGCGTGGAGGGACAGGGGGCCTTTGGCTACACCTTC. Translation gives CSVEGQGAFGYTF.

The J gene is TRBJ2-7, the V gene TRBV6-5, with a tentative D call TRBD2 (6 bases). Trimming shortened V by 4 bases and J by 6 bases, and 16 bases separated the two germline ends. CDR1 and CDR2 (germline): MNHEY, SVGAGI. The CDR3 spans 14 residues. CDR3 DNA: TGTGCCAGCAGTTCCTACGGGACTGCTCGCGAGCAGTACTTC. This translates into CASSSYGTAREQYF.

This clonotype was seen more than once but under ten times. The gene calls are TRBV5-1 and TRBJ1-4; D call uncertain. Germline-derived CDR1 and CDR2 are SGHRS and YFSETQ. There are 13 residues in the CDR3. V lost 0 bases, J lost 6 bases, and 6 bases lay in between. The CDR3 here is CASSLVLDEKLFF. CDR3 coding DNA: TGCGCCAGCAGCTTGGTTTTGGATGAAAAACTGTTTTTT.

At least ten counts were recorded for this clonotype. The J gene is TRBJ2-1, the V gene TRBV12-3 or TRBV12-4; 9 bases fit TRBD2. CDR3 length: 16 residues. V lost 5 bases and J lost 2; bases outside the gene matches: 7. The CDR3 DNA reads as TGTGCCAGCAGTATGCGAGCGGGAGGACCCTACAATGAGCAGTTCTTC. Its translation is CASSMRAGGPYNEQFF.

This chain joins TRBV7-2 and TRBJ2-2; TRBD2 agrees at 9 bases. Trimming took 3 bases from V and 4 from J; bases not matched to a gene: 3. Germline assignment: CDR1 SGHTA and CDR2 FQGNSA. The CDR3 runs 15 residues. The CDR3 DNA reads as TGTGCCAGCAGCTTTTTAGCGGGAGTCACCGGGGAGCTGTTTTTT. This encodes CASSFLAGVTGELFF. The full variable domain, completed using reference TRBV7-2 and TRBJ2-2, is GAGVSQSPSNKVTEKGKDVELRCDPISGHTALYWYRQSLGQGLEFLIYFQGNSAPDKSGLPSDRFSAERTGGSVSTLTIQRTQQEDSAVYLCASSFLAGVTGELFFGEGSRLTVL.

The gene calls are TRBV5-1 and TRBJ1-1; D possibly corresponds to TRBD1 (6 bases). The CDR3 runs to 15 residues. CDR1 SGHRS and CDR2 YFSETQ come from the germline V gene. V shed 5 bases and J shed 1 base, with 15 bases lying between them. For the CDR3, the DNA is TGCGCCAGCAGTTGGCGGATACAGGGGAACACTGAAGCTTTCTTT. Protein sequence: CASSWRIQGNTEAFF.

The DNA for the CDR3 is TGCAGTGCTAGACAGACAGGCTCCTACGAGCAGTACTTC. As protein: CSARQTGSYEQYF. J is TRBJ2-7 and V is TRBV20-1, with a tentative D call TRBD1 (6 bases). Germline values: CDR1 DFQATT, CDR2 SNEGSKA (reference sequence). V was cut by 2 bases and J by 0 bases, with 8 bases left in between. There are 13 residues in the CDR3.

This clonotype was counted a single time. A read error is possible here, since a much larger clone lies one base away. The rearrangement uses TRBV29-1 and TRBJ2-3; TRBD1 matches at 7 bases. The CDR3 has 18 amino acids. CDR1 and CDR2 (germline): SQVTM, ANQGSEA. CDR3 nucleotides: TGCAGCGTTGCAGGGTCGTTCCCCCGGGACAGTCACACAGATACGCACTATTTT. It yields the protein CSVAGSFPRDSHTDTHYF.

V is TRBV7-2 and J is TRBJ2-5; TRBD2 matches at 10 bases. In germline, CDR1 is SGHTA, CDR2 FQGNSA. J was trimmed by 5 bases and V by 4 bases; bases with no gene match: 4. This CDR3 region has 14 residues. The CDR3 coding sequence is TGTGCCAGCAGCTCGGGACTAGCGTTGGAGACCCAGTACTTC. It yields the protein CASSSGLALETQYF. The full variable domain, with the rest looked up from reference TRBV7-2 and TRBJ2-5, is GAGVSQSPSNKVTEKGKDVELRCDPISGHTALYWYRQSLGQGLEFLIYFQGNSAPDKSGLPSDRFSAERTGGSVSTLTIQRTQQEDSAVYLCASSSGLALETQYFGPGTRLLVL.

In this sample, this clonotype turned up many times. The V call is TRBV10-3, the J call TRBJ2-1; perhaps TRBD2 as D (5 bases). Germline values: CDR1 ENHRY, CDR2 SYGVKD. Trimming removed 6 bases from V and 8 bases from J, with 14 bases in between. This CDR3 has 13 residues. In nucleotides, the CDR3 is TGTGCCATCAGGTATTCGCCCGGGGATGAGCAGTTCTTC. Translation: CAIRYSPGDEQFF.

This clonotype was observed at least ten times. The rearrangement uses TRBV4-3 and TRBJ2-7; 7 bases match TRBD2. J was trimmed by 3 bases and V by 0 bases; bases with no gene match: 2. CDR1 LGHNA and CDR2 YSLEER come from the germline V gene. CDR3 length equals 14 residues. In DNA, the CDR3 is TGCGCCAGCAGCCAAGAGGGAGGGGTCTACGAGCAGTACTTC. It codes for CASSQEGGVYEQYF.

As DNA, the CDR3 is TGTGCCAGCAGCCCGCGAGAGCGGCAGACAAACCCGAAGCTAGCCAAAAACATTCAGTACTTC. Its translation is CASSPRERQTNPKLAKNIQYF. The rearrangement links TRBV14 to TRBJ2-4; TRBD2 might be the D (5 bases). This CDR3 contains 21 residues. CDR1 and CDR2 (germline): SGHDN, FVKESK. Trimming pared 4 bases from V and 0 bases from J, leaving 28 bases between.

The rearrangement joins TRBV20-1 to TRBJ2-1; D remains unclear. V lost 8 bases to trimming and J lost 6 bases, with 14 bases between them. CDR3 length: 12 amino acids. Germline V CDR1 and CDR2: DFQATT, SNEGSKA (reference sequence). The CDR3 nucleotides are TGCAGTTCGGATAAGGCCGGCAATGAGCAGTTCTTC. Its protein product is CSSDKAGNEQFF.

There are many counts of this clonotype. The chain joins TRBV27 to TRBJ2-1; either TRBD1 or TRBD2 may fit D (5 bases each). Trimming cost V 4 bases and J 4 bases, with 14 bases left between them. The CDR3 covers 15 residues. CDR1 and CDR2 (germline): MNHEY, SMNVEV (reference sequence). The DNA for the CDR3 is TGTGCCAGCAGTTCGGCCGGGACCCGATACAATGAGCAGTTCTTC. Translating it yields CASSSAGTRYNEQFF.

This clonotype was seen repeatedly, ten times or more. This chain links TRBV12-3 or TRBV12-4 with TRBJ2-3; possible D gene TRBD2, 5 bases. Trimming shortened V by 5 bases and J by 0 bases, and 15 bases separated the two germline ends. This CDR3 is built from 16 residues. The CDR3, as DNA: TGTGCCAGCAGTCCAGAGCGGTGGACTAGCACAGATACGCAGTATTTT. The encoded protein is CASSPERWTSTDTQYF.

J is TRBJ1-2 and V is TRBV6-5; a possible D gene is TRBD1 (5 bases). The V gene lost 4 bases and the J gene lost 4 bases, with 22 bases spanning the gap. The CDR3 totals 17 residues. Germline loops: CDR1 MNHEY, CDR2 SVGAGI. The CDR3 coding sequence is TGTGCCAGCAGTTTCAGTATAACCGGGAGAAGGGGCTATGGCTACACCTTC. Translated: CASSFSITGRRGYGYTF.

This sequence joins TRBV4-2 and TRBJ2-1; 10 bases map to TRBD1. The CDR3 consists of 19 residues. The V segment lost 5 bases and the J segment 4 bases; nucleotides outside the gene matches: 17. Germline V gene sequence: CDR1 LGHNA, CDR2 YNFKEQ. The DNA of the CDR3 is TGTGCCAGCAGCGCACTGGGATCGACAGGGGGCGCGGGTTACAATGAGCAGTTCTTC. This gives the protein CASSALGSTGGAGYNEQFF.

The chain has TRBV9 and TRBJ2-1, with D maybe TRBD2 (6 bases). Germline V lookup: CDR1 SGDLS, CDR2 YYNGEE. Trimming stripped 0 bases from V and 3 bases from J, with 16 bases between. This CDR3 has 17 residues. As DNA, the CDR3 is TGTGCCAGCAGCGTAGCCGGGCTAGCGCTAGTCTACAATGAGCAGTTCTTC. Its protein product is CASSVAGLALVYNEQFF. Full variable domain (outside the CDR3, taken from reference TRBV9 and TRBJ2-1): DSGVTQTPKHLITATGQRVTLRCSPRSGDLSVYWYQQSLDQGLQFLIQYYNGEERAKGNILERFSAQQFPDLHSELNLSSLELGDSALYFCASSVAGLALVYNEQFFGPGTRLTVL.

The DNA of the CDR3 is TGTGCCAGCAGCTGGGGACGGAATCAAGAGACCCAGTACTTC. This translates into CASSWGRNQETQYF. V and J are TRBV5-5 and TRBJ2-5; D may match TRBD1 or TRBD2 (5 bases each). Trimming shortened V by 3 bases and J by 2 bases, and 11 bases separated the two germline ends. CDR3 length: 14 amino acids. The germline CDR1 and CDR2 sequences are SGHKS and YYEKEE (reference sequence).

This sequence joins TRBV11-2 and TRBJ2-4; 7 nucleotides line up with TRBD2. The CDR3 contains 19 residues. V gave up 5 bases and J gave up 2 bases; unmatched junction bases: 18. The germline gives CDR1 SGHAT, CDR2 FQNNGV. The DNA for the CDR3 is TGTGCCAGCAGCATGTTTATAGCGGGCCAGATGATGACCAAAAACATTCAGTACTTC. The encoded protein is CASSMFIAGQMMTKNIQYF.